This T cell receptor (beta chain) is from a study of T cells after posttransplantation cyclophosphamide (TCRdb year 2016). About the investigation overall: T cell repertoire reconstitution was tracked by TRB sequencing after myeloablative bone marrow transplantation in which posttransplantation cyclophosphamide was used as GVHD prophylaxis. Antigen receptor sequencing was done on samples from some 35 PTCy-treated patients and from over 15 related bone marrow donors of those patients. TRB sequencing was performed on blood from all 35 or so PTCy patients with 1-year posttransplant specimens. In 3 patients, up to roughly 3 additional blood samples taken between 2 and 5.2 years after transplant also underwent TRB sequencing, as did pretransplant blood from a handful of patients. Because TRA and TRB clonality were tightly correlated in 9 samples, subsequent TCR analyses were focused on TRB only. Public TRB sequences were queried against a database of over 3,000 sequences associated with responses to pathogens, tumor antigens, self-antigens and alloantigens. The investigation overall reported the following: Across approximately 41 patients, TRB clonality was highly associated with recipient CMV seropositivity and CMV reactivation, and PTCy diversity was similar to diversity in CNI/methotrexate controls. The TRB repertoires of T cells infiltrating skin or the GI tract showed only limited overlap with the TRB repertoires found in blood. Donor-recipient similarity was low at 1-2 months but increased during the first year, and donor CD8+ memory clones often dominated later blood repertoires.

Genomic DNA was used for TRB sequencing, which was performed with the immunoSEQ assay at survey resolution or with the hsTCRB kit. From the authors' description of their analysis: The immunoSEQ software handled initial read processing, and the LymphoSeq R package was used for repertoire analyses. Clonality was computed as 1 minus normalized Shannon entropy; Gini coefficient was also calculated for each TRB dataset. To infer phenotypes in unsorted samples, TRB sequences from sorted subsets of the recipient or donor were mapped onto the unsorted samples of the same recipient. Entries here come from immuneACCESS through TCRdb and include only in-frame sequences with V and J called. Some clones fail to appear in such tables; in the studies checked, an unresolved V gene covers under half of the shortfall, and the cause of the remainder is unknown. V and J calls plus clone size are reproduced from that table; the DNA served to infer D and trimming. The sample contains 10,000 to 13,000 clones, around nine tenths of them found a single time. Around a quarter of the sample belongs to the ten largest clones.

Regarding this clone: Its antigen specificity is not known. Per-base quality was not reported, and no clone a single base away is much larger than it.

The label giving this sample's treatment or condition can be read as: high-dose cyclophosphamide on days +3 and +4 as single-agent GVHD prophylaxis. For conditioning, the PTCy patients got busulfan and fludarabine, then a related or unrelated marrow graft, followed by cyclophosphamide on days +3 and +4. The PTCy-treated patients were drawn from a prospective, multi-institutional clinical trial. Mononuclear cells from peripheral blood and bone marrow were separated by Ficoll-Hypaque density centrifugation and then cryopreserved. CD4+ and CD8+ T cells, including naive and memory subsets, were sorted by FACS using a FACSAria II. V lost 1 base and J lost 6 bases; the stretch between them is 4 bases long. Taken from the germline V gene, the CDR1 and CDR2 loops are SGHDN and FVKESK. The CDR3 runs 11 residues from the cysteine to the phenylalanine. The DNA shown is the 33-base CDR3, in frame from base 1.

The V and J genes are TRBV14 and TRBJ2-7, with the D gene not confidently named. The receptor comes from a young adult male patient who received an allogeneic stem cell transplant from a related donor, was CMV-positive, and had acute GVHD only. Some T cells present after a transplant may be cells of the graft donor. Sequencing was performed on CD4+ T cells sorted from PBMCs, taken after allogeneic stem cell transplant with posttransplant cyclophosphamide. The CDR3 reads as follows: CASSQASEQYF. In nucleotide form, the sequence is TGTGCCAGCAGCCAAGCTTCCGAGCAGTACTTC.